Below are 28 T cell receptor beta chains sequenced from a single sample in a study of Graves' ophthalmopathy and Graves' hyperthyroidism. RNA transcripts yielded amplified TCR beta CDR3 regions. HTBI primers were used in a first-round RT-PCR, which preceded a second-round multiplex PCR. A single record per CDR3 protein comes from TCRdb applying MiXCR to the multiplex PCR reads. The top ten clones hold approximately 1.4% of a sample with some 400,000 distinct CDR3 sequences, approximately 16% of them seen once. The sequenced sample consisted of peripheral blood. These receptors were taken from a woman aged 18 to 35 with Graves' ophthalmopathy.

The CDR3 nucleotides read TGTGCCAGCAGTTACGGCCGGGCCCAACCGACCGACGAGCAGTACTTC. As protein: CASSYGRAQPTDEQYF. The chain has TRBV6-2 or TRBV6-3 and TRBJ2-7; D gene ambiguous. Per the germline V gene, CDR1 is MNHEY and CDR2 is SVGEGT. Trimming removed 2 bases at V and 5 bases at J, with 19 bases between. The length of the CDR3 is 16 residues.

This clonotype has a count of ten or more. CDR3 sequence (DNA): TGTGCCAGCAGCTTACTTCGGCAGGGGCGAATCACTGAAGCTTTCTTT. Amino acids: CASSLLRQGRITEAFF. The chain joins TRBV7-8 to TRBJ1-1, with a weak D call TRBD1 (6 bases). Germline V gene sequence: CDR1 SGHVS, CDR2 FQNEAQ. Trimming left V 2 bases short and J 4 bases short, with 17 bases between. The CDR3 length is 16 residues.

Ten or more counts support this clonotype. The chain carries TRBV28 and TRBJ1-5; 8 bases are shared with TRBD1. Germline V gene sequence: CDR1 MDHEN, CDR2 SYDVKM. With V trimmed by 2 bases and J by 3 bases, 3 bases remained unmatched. This CDR3 has 15 residues. The CDR3 loop is CASSLRQGNNQPQHF. In DNA form, the CDR3 reads TGTGCCAGCAGTTTAAGACAGGGGAACAATCAGCCCCAGCATTTT.

This clonotype was found many times. V usage is TRBV15 and J usage is TRBJ1-6; D gene ambiguous. The CDR3 has 15 residues. The germline V gene encodes CDR1 LNHNV and CDR2 YYDKDF (reference sequence). V lost 0 bases and J 8 bases, leaving 11 bases between the germline ends. The CDR3 DNA is TGTGCCACCAGCAGAGATATTCAGATCGATTCACCCCTCCACTTT. It is translated as CATSRDIQIDSPLHF.

The rearrangement links TRBV12-3 or TRBV12-4 to TRBJ2-5, with TRBD1 identical over 9 bases. The CDR3 sequence is 15 residues long. With 5 bases clipped from V and 5 bases from J, the junction kept 9 bases outside the gene matches. CDR3 sequence: CASSLDRGWVETQYF. CDR3 DNA: TGTGCCAGCAGTCTGGACAGGGGATGGGTGGAGACCCAGTACTTC.

This clonotype was seen at least ten times. The chain recombines TRBV28 with TRBJ2-7; D remains unclear. V was trimmed by 5 bases and J by 3 bases, leaving 5 bases between them. Germline CDR1 reads MDHEN; CDR2 reads SYDVKM. This CDR3 region has 11 residues. The CDR3 is CASSPRYEQYF. In DNA, the CDR3 is TGTGCCAGCAGTCCTCGCTACGAGCAGTACTTC.

This clonotype was found many times. The J gene is TRBJ1-3, the V gene TRBV4-1, with 8 bases aligning to TRBD1. Germline lookup yields CDR1 MGHRA and CDR2 YSYEKL. With V trimmed by 3 bases and J by 2 bases, 3 bases remained unmatched. The CDR3 loop spans 15 amino acids. CDR3 amino acids: CASSHGTGPGNTIYF. In DNA, the CDR3 is TGCGCCAGCAGCCACGGGACAGGCCCTGGAAACACCATATATTTT.

This clonotype was seen at least ten times. The rearrangement links TRBV5-1 to TRBJ2-2; TRBD2 matches 7 bases. This CDR3 is 15 amino acids long. V shed 4 bases, J shed 4 bases, and the junction held 7 bases outside the gene matches. Germline V gene data show CDR1 as SGHRS and CDR2 as YFSETQ. In nucleotides, the CDR3 is TGCGCCAGCAGCCCGGTAGGCGGGGGCACCGGGGAGCTGTTTTTT. The encoded protein is CASSPVGGGTGELFF.

The sample holds a few counts of this clonotype. This sequence joins TRBV30 and TRBJ1-1; tentative D call: TRBD1 (6 bases). The germline V gene encodes CDR1 GTSNPN and CDR2 SVGIG (reference sequence). V was clipped by 0 bases and J by 8 bases, with 19 bases between them. This CDR3 is built from 15 residues. The CDR3 DNA follows: TGTGCCTGGAGTGTACCGGGGACACTCTTTGGGGAAGCTTTCTTT. Protein sequence: CAWSVPGTLFGEAFF.

This clonotype was observed at least ten times. The chain joins TRBV6-5 to TRBJ2-5, with D perhaps given as TRBD1 or TRBD2 (5 bases each). Germline lookup yields CDR1 MNHEY and CDR2 SVGAGI. The CDR3 is made up of 15 amino acids. Trimming took 1 base from V and 1 from J, leaving 10 bases between them. The CDR3 protein is CASSYFRGSQETQYF. CDR3 bases: TGTGCCAGCAGTTACTTCCGGGGCAGCCAAGAGACCCAGTACTTC.

This clonotype was recorded many times. The chain combines TRBV6-2 or TRBV6-3 with TRBJ1-1; 7 positions agree with TRBD1. The CDR3 length is 15 residues. Germline CDR1 MNHEY, CDR2 SVGEGT. Losses at the gene ends were 2 bases for V and 2 bases for J; bases not matched to a gene: 5. CDR3 DNA: TGTGCCAGCAGTTACAGGGGACAGTCAAACACTGAAGCTTTCTTT. The encoded protein is CASSYRGQSNTEAFF.

The J gene is TRBJ2-5, the V gene TRBV14; 8 bases match TRBD2. In germline, CDR1 is SGHDN, CDR2 FVKESK. Germline trimming cut 1 base from V and 3 bases from J; bases unmatched to any gene: 1. CDR3 length: 14 residues. CDR3 in DNA: TGTGCCAGCAGCCAAGTACTAGCGGAAGAGACCCAGTACTTC. Protein: CASSQVLAEETQYF. Full variable domain (outside the CDR3, taken from reference TRBV14 and TRBJ2-5): EAGVTQFPSHSVIEKGQTVTLRCDPISGHDNLYWYRRVMGKEIKFLLHFVKESKQDESGMPNNRFLAERTGGTYSTLKVQPAELEDSGVYFCASSQVLAEETQYFGPGTRLLVL.

This clonotype was seen at least ten times. The chain links TRBV7-2 to TRBJ1-2; D gene uncertain. The CDR3 is 11 amino acids. V was trimmed by 5 bases and J by 13 bases, leaving 14 bases between them. Germline V CDR1 and CDR2: SGHTA, FQGNSA. CDR3 loop: CASSHPQAVTF. CDR3 nucleotides: TGTGCCAGCAGCCACCCCCAGGCGGTCACCTTC.

This clonotype has a count of ten or more. The chain joins TRBV4-3 to TRBJ2-7; D ambiguous. The CDR3 has 15 amino acids. V gave up 1 base and J gave up 0 bases, with 10 bases separating them. Germline CDR1 is LGHNA and CDR2 is YSLEER. DNA of the CDR3: TGCGCCAGCAGCCAAGTTCCCGGCAGCTCCTACGAGCAGTACTTC. Translation: CASSQVPGSSYEQYF.

This clonotype was seen many times. The chain has TRBV29-1 and TRBJ2-7; 12 nucleotides agree with TRBD2. This CDR3 has 16 residues. Looked up from germline, CDR1 is SQVTM and CDR2 is ANQGSEA. The J segment lost 5 bases and the V segment lost 6 bases, leaving 14 bases of the junction unmatched. The CDR3 nucleotides are TGCAGCGTCGTGGGACTAGCGGGCCCCAGGGAAAACGAGCAGTACTTC. Amino acids: CSVVGLAGPRENEQYF.

This clonotype was counted many times. The rearrangement joins TRBV4-3 to TRBJ2-7; D remains ambiguous. The V gene lost 0 bases and the J gene lost 5 bases, with 8 bases spanning the gap. CDR3 length equals 13 residues. CDR1 and CDR2 from the germline V gene are LGHNA and YSLEER. The CDR3 reads CASSQDVENEQYF. CDR3 nucleotides: TGCGCCAGCAGCCAAGATGTGGAAAACGAGCAGTACTTC.

This clonotype was found many times. This chain joins TRBV19 and TRBJ1-5, with 8 bases fitting TRBD1. The CDR3 extends over 15 amino acids. Germline CDR1 is LNHDA and CDR2 is SQIVND (reference sequence). V lost 4 bases and J lost 2; bases outside the gene matches: 4. The CDR3 spells CASSTGTGGNQPQHF. The CDR3, as DNA: TGTGCCAGTAGTACTGGGACAGGAGGCAATCAGCCCCAGCATTTT. Full variable domain (missing parts from reference TRBV19 and TRBJ1-5): DGGITQSPKYLFRKEGQNVTLSCEQNLNHDAMYWYRQDPGQGLRLIYYSQIVNDFQKGDIAEGYSVSREKKESFPLTVTSAQKNPTAFYLCASSTGTGGNQPQHFGDGTRLSIL.

This clonotype came up many times. In DNA, the CDR3 is TGTGCCAGTAGTCGGGGTGCAGGTGGCTACACCTTC. The encoded protein is CASSRGAGGYTF. The V and J genes are TRBV19 and TRBJ1-2; D gene uncertain. V was cut by 5 bases and J by 7 bases, with 11 bases left in between. In germline, CDR1 is LNHDA, CDR2 SQIVND (reference sequence). This CDR3 spans 12 amino acids.

The chain combines TRBV6-2 or TRBV6-3 with TRBJ1-5; D perhaps matches TRBD1 (6 bases). CDR3 length: 14 residues. V shed 6 bases and J shed 4 bases, with 13 bases lying between them. Germline loops: CDR1 MNHEY, CDR2 SVGEGT. CDR3 protein: CASRDVGANQPQHF. CDR3 nucleotides: TGTGCCAGCAGGGACGTGGGGGCAAATCAGCCCCAGCATTTT.

This clonotype was recorded many times. The chain links TRBV6-1 to TRBJ2-5; 10 bases match TRBD2. V dropped 1 base and J dropped 4; count of bases not matched to a gene: 9. The germline V gene has CDR1 MNHNS and CDR2 SASEGT. This CDR3 comprises 17 residues. CDR3 bases: TGTGCCAGCAGTGAAGTCCCAGCGGGGGGGCTCGGAGAGACCCAGTACTTC. This gives the protein CASSEVPAGGLGETQYF.

The sample holds a few counts of this clonotype. A single base separates this from a much larger clone, so it may be a read error. The CDR3 does not end in the conserved phenylalanine or tryptophan, so this is likely a read error. The chain carries TRBV30 and TRBJ2-7; D remains unclear. Germline loops: CDR1 GTSNPN, CDR2 SVGIG (reference sequence). The CDR3 totals 11 residues. The germline V and J ends were trimmed by 2 bases and 4 bases, with 6 bases remaining between them. CDR3 amino acids: CAWSSLYEQYL. The CDR3 DNA reads TGTGCCTGGAGTTCCCTGTACGAGCAGTACCTC.

This clonotype came up a few times. The rearrangement joins TRBV15 to TRBJ1-5; 9 nucleotides match TRBD1. The CDR3 is 17 residues long. Trimming at V came to 5 bases and at J to 0 bases, leaving 8 bases not matched to a gene. Germline V gives CDR1 LNHNV, CDR2 YYDKDF (reference sequence). CDR3 bases: TGTGCCACCAGCCCCGGGACAGGGCTTAATAGCAATCAGCCCCAGCATTTT. Its protein product is CATSPGTGLNSNQPQHF.

The table lists this clonotype with a few counts. The CDR3 here is CASSERDYGYTF. CDR3 nucleotide sequence: TGTGCCAGCAGTGAAAGGGACTATGGCTACACCTTC. The J gene is TRBJ1-2, the V gene TRBV6-1; D uncertain. V dropped 2 bases and J dropped 3 bases, with 4 bases sitting between them. Germline V gene lookup returns CDR1 MNHNS and CDR2 SASEGT. CDR3 size: 12 residues.

The table lists this clonotype with many counts. This rearrangement joins TRBV28 to TRBJ1-2; unclear D gene. This CDR3 is 14 amino acids long. Germline V gene sequence: CDR1 MDHEN, CDR2 SYDVKM. Between the trimmed V and J ends, which lost 10 bases and 2 bases, there was a span of 17 bases. CDR3 sequence reads: CATPDLDGNYGYTF. CDR3 nucleotides: TGTGCCACCCCAGACCTTGACGGAAACTATGGCTACACCTTC.

This clonotype was detected many times. The chain couples TRBV7-3 to TRBJ1-5; D not certain. V was trimmed by 1 base and J by 2 bases, leaving 9 bases between them. The CDR3 extends over 15 amino acids. Looked up from germline, CDR1 is SGHTA and CDR2 is FQGTGA. CDR3 loop: CASSLKGRGNQPQHF. DNA of the CDR3: TGTGCCAGCAGCTTAAAAGGCCGGGGCAATCAGCCCCAGCATTTT.

This clonotype was seen a handful of times. The chain links TRBV27 to TRBJ2-7; 7 bases map to TRBD1. CDR1 MNHEY and CDR2 SMNVEV come from the germline V gene (reference sequence). Trimming at V came to 0 bases and at J to 4 bases, leaving 9 bases not matched to a gene. The CDR3 contains 16 residues. CDR3 DNA sequence: TGTGCCAGCAGTTTATCCGGCCCCGGGACAGTATACGAGCAGTACTTC. This sequence encodes CASSLSGPGTVYEQYF.

The DNA for the CDR3 is TGTGCCAGCAGTGACTCGGACAGGGTCGATGGCTACACCTTC. Residues: CASSDSDRVDGYTF. The V call is TRBV25-1, the J call TRBJ1-2; 8 bases are shared with TRBD1. The CDR3 is made up of 14 amino acids. Germline lookup yields CDR1 MGHDK and CDR2 SYGVNS. J lost 6 bases, V lost 3 bases, and 6 bases had no gene match.

The V and J genes are TRBV4-3 and TRBJ2-4; 8 positions match TRBD1. CDR3 length: 15 amino acids. The trim removed 3 bases at V and 6 bases at J, leaving 7 bases unmatched. Germline CDR1 is LGHNA and CDR2 is YSLEER. The CDR3 loop is CASSQGQAPLNIQYF. CDR3 coding DNA: TGCGCCAGCAGCCAGGGACAGGCCCCCCTAAACATTCAGTACTTC.